What follows are 2 T cell receptor beta chains derived from one specimen sequenced in a study of shared T cell receptors in the human thymus. TCRdb keeps only in-frame clones here, not all; method: immunoSEQ multiplex PCR. Altogether under 850,000 clones are present, roughly 90% being singletons, with the ten largest covering 0.0095% to 0.013%. These records were also assigned to another study, of human thymus T cells.

Sequenced sample: thymocytes. The source is a boy younger than two with a congenital heart defect.

The genes are TRBV2 and TRBJ2-7; possibly TRBD1 for D (6 bases). This CDR3 is 14 amino acids long. Trimming pared 4 bases from V and 2 bases from J, leaving 12 bases between. CDR1 SNHLY and CDR2 FYNNEI come from the germline V gene. The CDR3 DNA reads TGTGCCAGCAGTGTAGGGGGAGCAACCTACGAGCAGTACTTC. Amino acids: CASSVGGATYEQYF.

The chain couples TRBV6-6 to TRBJ2-7; 7 bases match TRBD2. J gave up 5 bases and V 4 bases, and 14 bases lay outside the gene matches. The CDR3 has 16 residues. Per germline, CDR1 MNHNY and CDR2 SVGAGI (reference sequence). The CDR3 DNA reads as TGTGCCAGCAGTTCCCCCCCGACTAGCAATCTCGACGAGCAGTACTTC. Its protein product is CASSSPPTSNLDEQYF.